This paragraph covers one TCR beta chain sequence. Reverse transcription of all isolated RNA meant that expressed TCRB transcripts were sequenced. The method was immunoSEQ multiplex PCR; TCRdb's version includes in-frame clones alone and lacks a portion of them. The table lists over 700,000 clones, 15% to 20% of them singletons, with around 0.02% in the top ten. This entry comes from a study of beta chain features in type 1 diabetes. The source material was naive CD4+ T cells from blood. The clonotype originates from a woman younger than 30 in good health.

The CDR3 region is CASSLGLMGPGTAIYEQYF. In nucleotides, the CDR3 is TGTGCCAGCAGCTTAGGTTTAATGGGTCCCGGGACAGCAATCTACGAGCAGTACTTC. The chain uses TRBV7-9 and TRBJ2-7; the match to TRBD1 covers 7 bases. The CDR3 covers 19 residues. V lost 1 base to trimming and J lost 3 bases; unmatched junction nucleotides: 18. CDR1 and CDR2 (germline): SEHNR, FQNEAQ (reference sequence).